Sequencing of this T cell receptor (beta chain) was carried out in a study of cytomegalovirus exposure and HLA in healthy donors. As for the study in general: Some 87 million unique TCRs from HLA-typed donors were held in an early release of data. The study, taken as a whole, reports: HLA allele associations emerged for under 20,000 TCR beta sequences in a later analysis, at 0.05 false discovery rate. Reportedly, cytomegalovirus status was diagnosed with high sensitivity and specificity. Follow-up analysis later connected one missense variant in DCLRE1C with trimming of TCR beta V- and J-genes.

Turning to this clone: What it binds is not known.

Trimming stripped 2 bases from V and 6 bases from J, with 9 bases between. The CDR3 contains 12 residues. Germline lookup yields CDR1 SGHRS and CDR2 YFSETQ. PCR amplification relied on 60 Vbeta primers (plus 13 Jbeta primers). Libraries were prepared by immunoSEQ multiplex PCR; TCRdb keeps only in-frame clonotypes and omits some of them. Its table lists some 140,000 clones. The sample consisted of PBMCs. The V and J genes are TRBV5-1 and TRBJ2-7, with D unclear. The clonotype comes from a woman aged 55-69 years in good health and CMV-seronegative. This CDR3 reads CASSFEVGEQYF. The DNA for the CDR3 is TGCGCCAGCAGCTTCGAAGTCGGCGAGCAGTACTTC.